One and the same sample provided the 7 T cell receptor beta chains below, sequenced in a study of T cell responses to AZD1222 COVID-19 vaccine. Measured with immunoSEQ multiplex PCR; TCRdb has only the in-frame clones, and not every one. The sample contains 92,000 or so clones, roughly 88% of which appear only once. The sample in question was peripheral blood, obtained on day 0 of AZD1222 vaccination. The receptors shown here come from an adult in good health.

The V call is TRBV11-3, the J call TRBJ1-1; 8 bases match TRBD1. Per the germline V gene, CDR1 is SGHNT and CDR2 is YENEEA. After removal of 2 bases from V and 8 bases from J, the junction contained 4 bases not matched to a gene. The CDR3 totals 13 residues. The chain's CDR3 is CASSLRQGLEAFF. The CDR3 DNA reads as TGTGCCAGCAGCTTAAGACAGGGGCTAGAAGCTTTCTTT.

In its sample, this clone was seen once. The J gene is TRBJ1-2, the V gene TRBV12-3 or TRBV12-4; D uncertain. V was clipped by 8 bases and J by 5 bases, with 12 bases between them. This CDR3 region has 12 residues. As DNA, the CDR3 is TGTGCCAGCCAGACGGGCGATTATGGCTACACCTTC. It translates to CASQTGDYGYTF.

The rearrangement links TRBV6-5 to TRBJ1-2; 7 positions match TRBD1. Germline V gives CDR1 MNHEY, CDR2 SVGAGI. V dropped 7 bases and J dropped 2; count of bases not matched to a gene: 7. The CDR3 sequence is 14 residues long. Written as DNA, the CDR3 is TGTGCCAGCACCAAGGGGGCGCGGAACTATGGCTACACCTTC. It is translated as CASTKGARNYGYTF.

This sequence joins TRBV7-2 and TRBJ2-3; D unclear. Looked up from germline, CDR1 is SGHTA and CDR2 is FQGNSA. V was clipped by 0 bases and J by 6 bases, with 10 bases between them. The CDR3 is 14 residues long. CDR3 amino acids: CASSLAAHTDTQYF. In DNA form, the CDR3 reads TGTGCCAGCAGCTTAGCCGCCCACACGGATACGCAGTATTTT.

The chain carries TRBV28 and TRBJ1-4, with a weak D call TRBD1 (5 bases). The V end was cut by 6 bases, the J end by 5 bases, with 13 bases between. CDR1 and CDR2 from the germline V gene are MDHEN and SYDVKM. The length of the CDR3 is 14 residues. CDR3 loop: CASSSRQPNEKLFF. As DNA, the CDR3 is TGTGCCAGCAGCTCAAGACAGCCGAATGAAAAACTGTTTTTT.

The chain recombines TRBV19 with TRBJ1-5; tentative D call: TRBD1 (5 bases). Trimming left V 3 bases short and J 7 bases short, with 10 bases between. The length of the CDR3 is 13 residues. Germline V gene data show CDR1 as LNHDA and CDR2 as SQIVND (reference sequence). The CDR3 DNA is TGTGCCAGTAGTATGGGGCCTGGCCAGCCCCAGCATTTT. This codes for CASSMGPGQPQHF.

This clone turned up a few times. J is TRBJ2-7 and V is TRBV21-1; whether TRBD1, the table's D call, matches the DNA was not checked. TRBV21-1 is classified as a pseudogene. The CDR3 is 14 amino acids. For the CDR3, the DNA is TGTGCCAGCAGCAAAGGCCAGGGGGCCTACGAGCAGTACTTC. It yields the protein CASSKGQGAYEQYF.